This T cell receptor (beta chain) was identified during a study of beta chain features in type 1 diabetes. Looking at the study overall: Cell yields, gender and age were comparable in patients and healthy donors.

This clone was picked up a small number of times. The length of the CDR3 is 12 residues. Germline V gene sequence: CDR1 SGHTA, CDR2 FQGNSA. V was clipped by 5 bases and J by 4 bases, with 6 bases between them. Per donor, one heparinised blood draw averaged around 0.12 L. Purity (above 95%) was reached by all sorted populations. The entirety of the isolated RNA underwent reverse transcription, so expressed TCRB transcripts were sequenced. Libraries were prepared by immunoSEQ multiplex PCR; TCRdb keeps only in-frame clonotypes and omits some of them. The sample has about 240,000 clones, around 26% seen once; the top ten hold roughly 4%.

The rearrangement links TRBV7-2 to TRBJ2-1; D not resolved. Source material: central memory CD4+ T cells from blood. The TCR comes from a man younger than 45 in good health. CDR3 DNA sequence: TGTGCCAGCAGCATCCTATACAATGAGCAGTTCTTC. It is translated as CASSILYNEQFF.